What follows describes a single T cell receptor beta chain. This sample was taken from a study of blood T cells in healthy people across ages. With a J-beta primer mix and a sample-barcoded 5' primer, a second PCR ran roughly 6 to 11 cycles. TCRdb itself ran the 5' RACE reads through MiXCR, one entry per CDR3 protein. The sample has over a million distinct CDR3 sequences; under 45% are singletons. Staff drew ten milliliters of peripheral blood from each donor. Germline lookup yields CDR1 SGHDT and CDR2 YYEEEE. This CDR3 is built from 14 residues. Trimming left V 4 bases short and J 2 bases short, with 13 bases between.

The chain joins TRBV5-6 to TRBJ2-7; tentative D call: TRBD1 (5 bases). The sequenced material came from blood. The sequence derives from a woman in her sixties or seventies in good health. The CDR3 bases are TGTGCCAGCAGCCTGGACATACGCACCTACGAGCAGTACTTC. Protein product: CASSLDIRTYEQYF.